This record concerns one T cell receptor beta chain sequence. Method: immunoSEQ multiplex PCR; TCRdb's copy keeps in-frame clones and lacks some. Of 72,000 or so clones in the sample, over 90% are singletons; the top ten hold 0.033%. The source of the sample is a study of shared T cell receptors in the human thymus. The CDR3 is 19 residues long. Trimming cost V 2 bases and J 4 bases, with 26 bases left between them. Germline-derived CDR1 and CDR2 are SGHTA and FQGTGA. The sequencing sample was made of thymocytes. The chain employs TRBV7-3 and TRBJ2-5, with D perhaps matching TRBD2 (6 bases). This TCR came from a human donor. The DNA for the CDR3 is TGTGCCAGCAGCTTAGCCCCCCCACCGCGGGACTCCAGCGGAGAGACCCAGTACTTC. It translates to CASSLAPPPRDSSGETQYF.